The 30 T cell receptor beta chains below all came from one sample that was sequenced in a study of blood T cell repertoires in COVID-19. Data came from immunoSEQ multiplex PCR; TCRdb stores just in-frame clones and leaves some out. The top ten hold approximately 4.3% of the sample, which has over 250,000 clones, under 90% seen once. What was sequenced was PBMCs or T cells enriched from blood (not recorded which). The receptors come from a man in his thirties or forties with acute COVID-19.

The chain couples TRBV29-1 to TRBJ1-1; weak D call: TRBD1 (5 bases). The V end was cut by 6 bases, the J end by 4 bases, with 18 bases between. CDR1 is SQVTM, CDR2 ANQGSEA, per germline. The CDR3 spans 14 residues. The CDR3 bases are TGCAGCGTGGCCCCGACAGTCGGGGGCACTGAAGCTTTCTTT. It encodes CSVAPTVGGTEAFF.

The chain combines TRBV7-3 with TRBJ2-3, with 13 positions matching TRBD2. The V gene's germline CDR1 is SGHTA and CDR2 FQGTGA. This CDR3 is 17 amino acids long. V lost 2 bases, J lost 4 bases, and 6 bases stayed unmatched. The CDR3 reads CASSLPLAGGVPDTQYF. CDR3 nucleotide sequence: TGTGCCAGCAGCTTACCACTAGCGGGAGGGGTTCCAGATACGCAGTATTTT.

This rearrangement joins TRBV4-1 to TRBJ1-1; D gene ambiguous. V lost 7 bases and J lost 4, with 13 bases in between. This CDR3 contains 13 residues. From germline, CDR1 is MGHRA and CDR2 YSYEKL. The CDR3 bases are TGCGCCAGCAATACATGGGGAGGCACTGAAGCTTTCTTT. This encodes CASNTWGGTEAFF.

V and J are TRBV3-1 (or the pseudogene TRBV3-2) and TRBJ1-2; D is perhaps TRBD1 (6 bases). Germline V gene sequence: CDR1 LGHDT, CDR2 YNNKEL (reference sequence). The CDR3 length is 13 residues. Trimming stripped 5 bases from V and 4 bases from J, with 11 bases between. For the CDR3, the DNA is TGTGCCAGCAGCTTGGGGGCCCTCTATGGCTACACCTTC. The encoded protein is CASSLGALYGYTF.

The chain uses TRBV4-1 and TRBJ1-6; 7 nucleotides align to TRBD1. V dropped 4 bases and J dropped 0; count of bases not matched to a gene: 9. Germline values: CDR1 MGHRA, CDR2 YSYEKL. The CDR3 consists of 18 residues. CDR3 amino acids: CASSRTGQVSSYNSPLHF. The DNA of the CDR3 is TGCGCCAGCAGCCGCACCGGACAGGTAAGCTCCTATAATTCACCCCTCCACTTT.

CDR3 DNA sequence: TGTGCCACCAGTGGGGGCTCTGGGGTTCCTGGGGCCAACGTCCTGACTTTC. Its protein product is CATSGGSGVPGANVLTF. The V and J genes are TRBV24-1 and TRBJ2-6, with D perhaps matching TRBD1 (5 bases). Germline loops: CDR1 KGHDR, CDR2 SFDVKD. Trimming took 5 bases from V and 2 from J, leaving 15 bases between them. The CDR3 consists of 17 residues.

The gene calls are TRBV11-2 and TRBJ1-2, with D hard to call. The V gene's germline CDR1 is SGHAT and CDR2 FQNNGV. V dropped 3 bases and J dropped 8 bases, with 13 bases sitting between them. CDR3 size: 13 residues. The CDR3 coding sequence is TGTGCCAGCAGCTTCTCGGGGAGGGAAGGCTACACCTTC. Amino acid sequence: CASSFSGREGYTF.

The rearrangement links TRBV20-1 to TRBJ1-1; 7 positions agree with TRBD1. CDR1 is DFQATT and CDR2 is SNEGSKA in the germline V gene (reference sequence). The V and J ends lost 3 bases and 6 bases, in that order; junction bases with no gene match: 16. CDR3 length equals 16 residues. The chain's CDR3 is CSASHSRGITASEAFF. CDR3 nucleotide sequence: TGCAGTGCTAGTCATAGCAGGGGGATTACCGCTTCTGAAGCTTTCTTT.

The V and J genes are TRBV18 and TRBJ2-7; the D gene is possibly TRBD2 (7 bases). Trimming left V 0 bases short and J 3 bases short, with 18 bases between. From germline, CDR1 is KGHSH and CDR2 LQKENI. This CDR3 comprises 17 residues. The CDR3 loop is CASSPPVGGGVHYEQYV. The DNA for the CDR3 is TGTGCCAGCTCACCACCGGTGGGAGGGGGGGTCCACTACGAGCAGTACGTC.

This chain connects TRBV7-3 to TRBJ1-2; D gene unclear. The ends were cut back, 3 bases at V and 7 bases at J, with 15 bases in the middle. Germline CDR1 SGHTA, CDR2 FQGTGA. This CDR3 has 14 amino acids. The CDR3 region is CASSLGRKGGGYTF. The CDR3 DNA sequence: TGTGCCAGCAGCTTGGGAAGAAAAGGAGGTGGCTACACCTTC.

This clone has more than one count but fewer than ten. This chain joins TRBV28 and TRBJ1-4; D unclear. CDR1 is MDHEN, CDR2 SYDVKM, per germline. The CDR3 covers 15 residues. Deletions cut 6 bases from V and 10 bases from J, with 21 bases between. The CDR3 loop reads CASRLENFVRGKLFF. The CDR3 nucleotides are TGTGCCAGCAGATTGGAAAATTTTGTGAGAGGAAAACTGTTTTTT.

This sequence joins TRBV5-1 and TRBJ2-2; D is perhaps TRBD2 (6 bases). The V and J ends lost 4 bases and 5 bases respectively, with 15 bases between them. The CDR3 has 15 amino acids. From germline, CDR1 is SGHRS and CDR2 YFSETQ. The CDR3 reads CASSPRDPGTGELFF. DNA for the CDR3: TGCGCCAGCAGCCCGCGGGACCCGGGGACCGGGGAGCTGTTTTTT.

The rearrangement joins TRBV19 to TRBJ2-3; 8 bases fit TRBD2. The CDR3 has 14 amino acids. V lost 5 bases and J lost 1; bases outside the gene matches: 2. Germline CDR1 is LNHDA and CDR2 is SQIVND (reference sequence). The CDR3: CASSPTSGTDTQYF. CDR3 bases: TGTGCCAGTAGTCCGACTAGCGGCACAGATACGCAGTATTTT.

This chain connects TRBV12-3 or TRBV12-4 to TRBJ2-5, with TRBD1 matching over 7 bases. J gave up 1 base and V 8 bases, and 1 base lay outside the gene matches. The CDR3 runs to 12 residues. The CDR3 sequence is CASRDSQETQYF. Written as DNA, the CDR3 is TGTGCCAGCCGGGACAGCCAAGAGACCCAGTACTTC.

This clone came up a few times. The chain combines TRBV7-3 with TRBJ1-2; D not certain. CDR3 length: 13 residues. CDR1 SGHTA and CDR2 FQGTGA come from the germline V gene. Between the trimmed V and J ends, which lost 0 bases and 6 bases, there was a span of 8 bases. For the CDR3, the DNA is TGTGCCAGCAGCTTAACGAGGTCAGATGGCTACACCTTC. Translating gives CASSLTRSDGYTF.

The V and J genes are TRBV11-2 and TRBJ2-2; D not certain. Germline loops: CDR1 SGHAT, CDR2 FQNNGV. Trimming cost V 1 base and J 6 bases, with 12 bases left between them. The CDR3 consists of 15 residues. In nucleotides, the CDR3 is TGTGCCAGCAGCTTAGTAAACATCCTCGCCGGGGAGCTGTTTTTT. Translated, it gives CASSLVNILAGELFF. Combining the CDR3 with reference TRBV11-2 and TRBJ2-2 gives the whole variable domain EAGVAQSPRYKIIEKRQSVAFWCNPISGHATLYWYQQILGQGPKLLIQFQNNGVVDDSQLPKDRFSAERLKGVDSTLKIQPAKLEDSAVYLCASSLVNILAGELFFGEGSRLTVL.

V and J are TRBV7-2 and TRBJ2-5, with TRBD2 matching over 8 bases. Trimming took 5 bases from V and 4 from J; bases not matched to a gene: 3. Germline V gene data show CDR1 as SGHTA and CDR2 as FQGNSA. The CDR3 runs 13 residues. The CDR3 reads CASSPGLVETQYF. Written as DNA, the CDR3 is TGTGCCAGCAGCCCGGGACTAGTAGAGACCCAGTACTTC.

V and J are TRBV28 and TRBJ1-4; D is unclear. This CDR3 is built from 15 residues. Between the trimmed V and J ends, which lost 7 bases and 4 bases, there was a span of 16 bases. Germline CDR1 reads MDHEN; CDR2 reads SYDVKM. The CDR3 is CASNPLPGDNEKLFF. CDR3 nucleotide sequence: TGTGCCAGCAACCCACTTCCGGGAGATAATGAAAAACTGTTTTTT.

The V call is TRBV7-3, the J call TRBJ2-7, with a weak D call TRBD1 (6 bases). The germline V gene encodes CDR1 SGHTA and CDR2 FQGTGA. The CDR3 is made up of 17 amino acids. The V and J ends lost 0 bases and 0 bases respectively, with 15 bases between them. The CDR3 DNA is TGTGCCAGCAGCTTAACGCTCGGCAGGGGAAGCTCCTACGAGCAGTACGTC. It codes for CASSLTLGRGSSYEQYV.

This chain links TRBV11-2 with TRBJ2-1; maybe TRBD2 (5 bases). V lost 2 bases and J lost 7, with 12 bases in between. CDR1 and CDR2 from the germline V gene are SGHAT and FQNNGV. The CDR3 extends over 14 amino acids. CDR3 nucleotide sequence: TGTGCCAGCAGCTTAATCGGGAACGAGAATGAGCAGTTCTTC. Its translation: CASSLIGNENEQFF.

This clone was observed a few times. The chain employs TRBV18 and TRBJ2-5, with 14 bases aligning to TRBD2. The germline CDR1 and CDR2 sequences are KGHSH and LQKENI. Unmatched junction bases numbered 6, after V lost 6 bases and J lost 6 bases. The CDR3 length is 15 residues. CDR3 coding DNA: TGTGCCAGCTCCCCCGGGACTAGCGGGAGTCAGACCCAGTACTTC. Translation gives CASSPGTSGSQTQYF.

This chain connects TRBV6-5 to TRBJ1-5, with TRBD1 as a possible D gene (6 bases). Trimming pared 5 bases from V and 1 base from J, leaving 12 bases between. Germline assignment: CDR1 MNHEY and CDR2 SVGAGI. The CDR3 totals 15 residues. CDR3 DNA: TGTGCCAGCAGTCCCGGGACACAAAGCAATCAGCCCCAGCATTTT. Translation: CASSPGTQSNQPQHF.

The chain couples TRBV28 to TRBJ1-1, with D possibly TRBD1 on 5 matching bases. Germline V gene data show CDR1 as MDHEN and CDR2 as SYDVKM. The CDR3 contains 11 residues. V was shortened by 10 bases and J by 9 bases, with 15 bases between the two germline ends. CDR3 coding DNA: TGTGCCACGTGGGGCAGGAATAAAGCTTTCTTT. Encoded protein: CATWGRNKAFF.

CDR3: CASSLGGTGRSKLFF. CDR3 nucleotide sequence: TGTGCCAGCAGCTTAGGGGGGACAGGGAGGTCAAAACTGTTTTTT. This chain connects TRBV11-2 to TRBJ1-4; 9 positions match TRBD1. Unmatched junction bases numbered 7, after V lost 1 base and J lost 10 bases. This CDR3 contains 15 residues. Looked up from germline, CDR1 is SGHAT and CDR2 is FQNNGV.

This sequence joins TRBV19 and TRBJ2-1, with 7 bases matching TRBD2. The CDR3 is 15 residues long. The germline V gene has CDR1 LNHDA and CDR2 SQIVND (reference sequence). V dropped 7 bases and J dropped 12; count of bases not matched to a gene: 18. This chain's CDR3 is CASTPGASGSGRQFF. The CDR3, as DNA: TGTGCCAGTACCCCCGGGGCTAGCGGTTCAGGGAGGCAGTTCTTC.

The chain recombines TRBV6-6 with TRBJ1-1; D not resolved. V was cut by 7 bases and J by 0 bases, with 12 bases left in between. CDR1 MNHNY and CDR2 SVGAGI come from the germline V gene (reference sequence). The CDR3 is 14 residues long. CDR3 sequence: CASNLGGLNTEAFF. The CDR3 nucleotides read TGTGCCAGCAACCTCGGTGGGCTGAACACTGAAGCTTTCTTT.

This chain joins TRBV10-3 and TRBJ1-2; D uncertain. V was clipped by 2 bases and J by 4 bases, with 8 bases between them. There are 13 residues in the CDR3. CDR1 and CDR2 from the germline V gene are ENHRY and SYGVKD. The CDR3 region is CAISERDRYGYTF. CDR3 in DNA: TGTGCCATCAGTGAGCGGGATCGCTATGGCTACACCTTC.

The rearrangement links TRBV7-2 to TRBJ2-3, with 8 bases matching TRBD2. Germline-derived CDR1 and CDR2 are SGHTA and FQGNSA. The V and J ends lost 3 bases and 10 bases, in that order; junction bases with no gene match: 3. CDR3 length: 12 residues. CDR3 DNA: TGTGCCAGCAGCTTTTCGACTAGCGCGCAGTATTTT. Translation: CASSFSTSAQYF.

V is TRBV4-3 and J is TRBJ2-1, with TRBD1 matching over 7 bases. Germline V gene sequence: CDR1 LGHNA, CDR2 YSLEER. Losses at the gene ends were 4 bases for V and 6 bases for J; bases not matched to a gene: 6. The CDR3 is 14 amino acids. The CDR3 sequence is CASSPSGGFNEQFF. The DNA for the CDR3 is TGCGCCAGCAGCCCATCAGGGGGTTTCAATGAGCAGTTCTTC.

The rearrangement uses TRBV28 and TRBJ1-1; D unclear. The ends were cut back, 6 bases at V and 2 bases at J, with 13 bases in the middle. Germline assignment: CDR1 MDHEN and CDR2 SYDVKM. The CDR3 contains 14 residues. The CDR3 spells CASSQDSFNTEAFF. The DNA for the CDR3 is TGTGCCAGCAGCCAAGACTCATTCAACACTGAAGCTTTCTTT.